Below are 25 T cell receptor beta chains sequenced from a single sample in a study of T cell responses to AZD1222 COVID-19 vaccine. TCRdb keeps only in-frame clones here, not all; method: immunoSEQ multiplex PCR. The top ten hold approximately 1.8% of the sample, which has roughly 140,000 clones, over 75% seen once. This material consisted of peripheral blood, taken on day 0 of AZD1222 vaccination. The receptors here all came from an adult in good health.

This clone was seen more than once but under ten times. The gene calls are TRBV28 and TRBJ2-2; 8 nucleotides align to TRBD2. Looked up from germline, CDR1 is MDHEN and CDR2 is SYDVKM. This CDR3 region has 14 residues. The V gene end was trimmed by 3 bases and the J gene end by 4 bases; junction bases not matched to a gene: 1. CDR3 loop: CASSFRGGTGELFF. CDR3 DNA sequence: TGTGCCAGCAGTTTTCGGGGGGGCACCGGGGAGCTGTTTTTT.

The chain couples TRBV5-1 to TRBJ1-2; D gene uncertain. V lost 0 bases and J lost 4, with 10 bases in between. Per germline, CDR1 SGHRS and CDR2 YFSETQ. The CDR3 has 14 residues. The CDR3 nucleotides read TGCGCCAGCAGCTTGGTTGGTGAGAGCTATGGCTACACCTTC. This encodes CASSLVGESYGYTF.

This chain uses TRBV7-6 with TRBJ2-3; TRBD2 matches 8 bases. Per the germline V gene, CDR1 is SGHVS and CDR2 is FNYEAQ. Losses at the gene ends were 2 bases for V and 6 bases for J; bases not matched to a gene: 10. The CDR3 consists of 16 residues. CDR3 sequence: CASSLFAGLADDTQYF. In nucleotides, the CDR3 is TGTGCCAGCAGCTTATTCGCTGGACTAGCAGACGATACGCAGTATTTT.

The chain carries TRBV7-2 and TRBJ2-1; 9 bases are a match to TRBD2. The V segment lost 6 bases and the J segment 7 bases; nucleotides outside the gene matches: 4. The CDR3 totals 13 residues. The germline V gene encodes CDR1 SGHTA and CDR2 FQGNSA. CDR3 nucleotide sequence: TGTGCCAGCAGTAGCGGGAGTAATAATGAGCAGTTCTTC. This gives the protein CASSSGSNNEQFF.

The rearrangement uses TRBV4-1 and TRBJ1-4, with 7 bases identical to TRBD1. Germline CDR1 is MGHRA and CDR2 is YSYEKL. The CDR3 consists of 16 residues. The J segment lost 0 bases and the V segment lost 1 base, leaving 2 bases of the junction unmatched. The CDR3 reads CASSQVGTATNEKLFF. The CDR3 DNA sequence: TGCGCCAGCAGCCAAGTGGGGACAGCAACTAATGAAAAACTGTTTTTT.

V and J are TRBV4-1 and TRBJ2-1, with 10 bases aligning to TRBD1. V was pared by 5 bases and J by 5 bases, with 12 bases of the junction left unmatched. Germline CDR1 is MGHRA and CDR2 is YSYEKL. The CDR3 is 17 residues long. CDR3: CASSYHRDRGPHNEQFF. CDR3 bases: TGCGCCAGCAGCTATCACCGGGACAGGGGTCCCCACAATGAGCAGTTCTTC.

V is TRBV11-3 and J is TRBJ2-1; 8 nucleotides match TRBD1. V dropped 0 bases and J dropped 3; count of bases not matched to a gene: 10. The CDR3 runs 18 residues. Germline V gives CDR1 SGHNT, CDR2 YENEEA. The CDR3 nucleotides read TGTGCCAGCAGCTTAGATGCCCCTGGACAGGGAATCTACAATGAGCAGTTCTTC. This translates into CASSLDAPGQGIYNEQFF.

The chain employs TRBV5-1 and TRBJ2-2; D is uncertain. Germline lookup yields CDR1 SGHRS and CDR2 YFSETQ. The germline V and J ends were trimmed by 0 bases and 5 bases, with 11 bases remaining between them. This CDR3 region has 15 residues. The CDR3 is CASSLAYMGTGELFF. CDR3 coding DNA: TGCGCCAGCAGCTTGGCTTATATGGGTACCGGGGAGCTGTTTTTT.

The J gene is TRBJ2-1, the V gene TRBV19; 10 positions match TRBD2. CDR3 length: 16 residues. With V trimmed by 5 bases and J by 0 bases, 4 bases remained unmatched. The germline V gene encodes CDR1 LNHDA and CDR2 SQIVND (reference sequence). In DNA form, the CDR3 reads TGTGCCAGTAGTCGCACTAGCGGGGCCTCCTACAATGAGCAGTTCTTC. Translation gives CASSRTSGASYNEQFF.

This chain connects TRBV28 to TRBJ2-7; 11 bases align to TRBD2. The CDR3 has 16 amino acids. Unmatched junction bases numbered 9, after V lost 4 bases and J lost 4 bases. Germline CDR1 and CDR2: MDHEN and SYDVKM. This CDR3 is CASSSYSGRAGYEQYF. Written as DNA, the CDR3 is TGTGCCAGCAGTTCGTATAGCGGGAGGGCCGGGTACGAGCAGTACTTC.

This clone showed up just once. This CDR3 is CASSDPGSLYNEQFF. CDR3 DNA: TGTGCCAGCAGCGACCCCGGGTCCCTTTACAATGAGCAGTTCTTC. The chain couples TRBV28 to TRBJ2-1; D is ambiguous. The CDR3 sequence is 15 residues long. Germline CDR1 is MDHEN and CDR2 is SYDVKM. The V end lost 6 bases, the J end lost 4 bases, and 16 bases lay between the germline ends.

The chain uses TRBV6-5 and TRBJ1-1; D unclear. Germline V lookup: CDR1 MNHEY, CDR2 SVGAGI. The V end lost 1 base, the J end lost 4 bases, and 13 bases lay between the germline ends. The length of the CDR3 is 15 residues. CDR3 sequence (DNA): TGTGCCAGCAGTTACTATTTTGGGGAAGGCACTGAAGCTTTCTTT. Amino acid sequence: CASSYYFGEGTEAFF.

J is TRBJ1-1 and V is TRBV6-6, with a tentative D call TRBD1 (6 bases). The CDR3 runs to 14 residues. CDR1 is MNHNY, CDR2 SVGAGI, per germline (reference sequence). V was pared by 6 bases and J by 2 bases, with 13 bases between. The CDR3 is CASSRQGGNTEAFF. The CDR3, as DNA: TGTGCCAGCAGCAGACAAGGGGGTAACACTGAAGCTTTCTTT.

The rearrangement uses TRBV5-1 and TRBJ2-7, with 10 bases lining up with TRBD1. V was clipped by 0 bases and J by 6 bases; unmatched bases: 3. CDR3 size: 14 residues. CDR1 and CDR2 (germline): SGHRS, YFSETQ. The CDR3 DNA reads as TGCGCCAGCAGCTTGGAGGGACAGGGGACCGAGCAGTACTTC. This gives the protein CASSLEGQGTEQYF. The whole variable domain, filled in from reference TRBV5-1 and TRBJ2-7, reads KAGVTQTPRYLIKTRGQQVTLSCSPISGHRSVSWYQQTPGQGLQFLFEYFSETQRNKGNFPGRFSGRQFSNSRSEMNVSTLELGDSALYLCASSLEGQGTEQYFGPGTRLTVT.

This sequence joins TRBV28 and TRBJ2-1; tentatively, D is TRBD2 (6 bases). The CDR3 sequence is 16 residues long. The V end lost 6 bases, the J end lost 2 bases, and 17 bases lay between the germline ends. Germline values: CDR1 MDHEN, CDR2 SYDVKM. The CDR3 region is CASSPSGLNPYNEQFF. The CDR3 DNA reads as TGTGCCAGCAGCCCATCGGGACTTAACCCCTACAATGAGCAGTTCTTC. The full variable domain, its missing parts supplied by reference TRBV28 and TRBJ2-1, is DVKVTQSSRYLVKRTGEKVFLECVQDMDHENMFWYRQDPGLGLRLIYFSYDVKMKEKGDIPEGYSVSREKKERFSLILESASTNQTSMYLCASSPSGLNPYNEQFFGPGTRLTVL.

The genes are TRBV11-2 and TRBJ1-5, with TRBD1 as a possible D gene (6 bases). Trimming took 1 base from V and 9 from J, leaving 10 bases between them. This CDR3 region has 13 residues. Per germline, CDR1 SGHAT and CDR2 FQNNGV. The CDR3 DNA sequence: TGTGCCAGCAGCTTAGGACAGGCTTTGCCCCAGCATTTT. It encodes CASSLGQALPQHF.

The V gene is TRBV12-3 or TRBV12-4, the J gene TRBJ1-2; 7 bases align to TRBD1. This CDR3 has 13 residues. V gave up 5 bases and J gave up 3 bases; unmatched junction bases: 3. CDR3 region: CASSPGTDYGYTF. DNA of the CDR3: TGTGCCAGCAGTCCAGGGACAGACTATGGCTACACCTTC.

This clone has only a few counts. V and J are TRBV18 and TRBJ2-7; TRBD2 agrees at 12 bases. CDR1 is KGHSH and CDR2 is LQKENI in the germline V gene. This CDR3 has 16 residues. The V segment lost 0 bases and the J segment 3 bases; nucleotides outside the gene matches: 3. The CDR3 DNA reads as TGTGCCAGCTCACCACCTGTGACTAGCGGGAGCTACGAGCAGTACTTC. It translates to CASSPPVTSGSYEQYF. The whole variable domain, filled in from reference TRBV18 and TRBJ2-7, reads NAGVMQNPRHLVRRRGQEARLRCSPMKGHSHVYWYRQLPEEGLKFMVYLQKENIIDESGMPKERFSAEFPKEGPSILRIQQVVRGDSAAYFCASSPPVTSGSYEQYFGPGTRLTVT.

This clone was counted once. This rearrangement joins TRBV6-4 to TRBJ2-2; weak D call: TRBD2 (6 bases). This CDR3 comprises 14 residues. Trimming cost V 6 bases and J 2 bases, with 10 bases left between them. CDR1 is MRHNA and CDR2 is SNTAGT in the germline V gene. The CDR3 protein is CASSSGVNTGELFF. In DNA, the CDR3 is TGTGCCAGCAGCTCGGGAGTAAACACCGGGGAGCTGTTTTTT.

The chain has TRBV3-1 (or the pseudogene TRBV3-2) and TRBJ1-2; D remains ambiguous. Germline-derived CDR1 and CDR2 are LGHDT and YNNKEL (reference sequence). V was pared by 3 bases and J by 0 bases, with 5 bases between. The length of the CDR3 is 13 residues. CDR3 amino acids: CASSHRPNYGYTF. Here the CDR3 DNA reads TGTGCCAGCAGCCACAGACCTAACTATGGCTACACCTTC.

The chain combines TRBV7-9 with TRBJ2-7; TRBD1 might be the D (5 bases). This CDR3 has 14 amino acids. The germline V and J ends were trimmed by 4 bases and 7 bases, with 17 bases remaining between them. Germline V gene data show CDR1 as SEHNR and CDR2 as FQNEAQ (reference sequence). The CDR3: CASSSFTGVREQYF. CDR3 DNA: TGTGCCAGCAGCTCCTTTACAGGAGTAAGGGAGCAGTACTTC.

The chain has TRBV27 and TRBJ2-4, with D tentatively TRBD2 (5 bases). This CDR3 spans 13 amino acids. V was cut by 2 bases and J by 8 bases, with 10 bases left in between. The germline gives CDR1 MNHEY, CDR2 SMNVEV (reference sequence). CDR3 nucleotides: TGTGCCAGCAGTTTAACTAGTTGGGACATTCAGTACTTC. It specifies CASSLTSWDIQYF.

The chain uses TRBV28 and TRBJ1-6; 7 bases match TRBD1. Germline V lookup: CDR1 MDHEN, CDR2 SYDVKM. J gave up 4 bases and V 8 bases, and 8 bases lay outside the gene matches. This CDR3 has 15 residues. The CDR3 DNA is TGTGCCAGCTCAGGGGGGTCTAGTTATAATTCACCCCTCCACTTT. It specifies CASSGGSSYNSPLHF.

The V call is TRBV27, the J call TRBJ2-2; 13 bases map to TRBD2. V shed 6 bases and J 2 bases; nucleotides not matched to a gene: 3. The CDR3 is 16 amino acids. Germline V CDR1 and CDR2: MNHEY, SMNVEV (reference sequence). In nucleotides, the CDR3 is TGTGCCAGCAGAAGACTAGCGGGAGGTAACACCGGGGAGCTGTTTTTT. This sequence encodes CASRRLAGGNTGELFF.

The rearrangement uses TRBV21-1 and TRBJ2-7; TRBD1 reflects the table's D call only, with no check against the DNA. TRBV21-1 is shown as a pseudogene. The CDR3 extends over 14 amino acids. In nucleotides, the CDR3 is TGTGCCAGCAGCCAGGCCCGGGACAGGGCCGAGCAGTACTTC. Its protein is CASSQARDRAEQYF.